Listed here are 12 T cell receptor beta chains from one sample, sequenced in a study of T-cell reconstitution after alpha-beta-depleted transplantation in children. Using unique molecular identifiers, the investigators prepared the TCRbeta library. TCRdb itself ran the PCR reads through MiXCR, one entry per CDR3 protein. The sample shows hundreds of thousands of distinct CDR3 sequences, approximately 32% of them seen only once. The input for sequencing was PBMCs from the stem cell graft donor, taken from the stem cell graft. The receptors here all came from a human donor who donated a stem cell graft to a child with aplastic anemia.

This clonotype has only a few counts. The V call is TRBV29-1, the J call TRBJ1-1; possible D gene TRBD1, 6 bases. Germline loops: CDR1 SQVTM, CDR2 ANQGSEA. Trimming left V 5 bases short and J 7 bases short, with 17 bases between. CDR3 size: 13 residues. The CDR3 here is CSVFRTAASEAFF. The CDR3 DNA reads as TGCAGCGTTTTTAGGACAGCGGCTAGTGAAGCTTTCTTT.

In this sample, this clonotype turned up a few times. This chain connects TRBV12-3 or TRBV12-4 to TRBJ2-6; weak D call: TRBD1 (6 bases). CDR3 length: 18 amino acids. V was clipped by 7 bases and J by 0 bases, with 19 bases between them. The CDR3 DNA is TGTGCCAGCACCTTGGGGACACGGATGAGCTCTGGGGCCAACGTCCTGACTTTC. Protein: CASTLGTRMSSGANVLTF.

This clonotype has a handful of counts. V usage is TRBV2 and J usage is TRBJ2-7; D remains unclear. Trimming shortened V by 8 bases and J by 7 bases, and 12 bases separated the two germline ends. Germline V gene data show CDR1 as SNHLY and CDR2 as FYNNEI. This CDR3 comprises 11 residues. Written as DNA, the CDR3 is TGTGCCAGCTCCACGTTGGGGGAGCAGTACTTC. Translation gives CASSTLGEQYF.

The gene calls are TRBV15 and TRBJ1-5; D is uncertain. V shed 0 bases and J shed 0 bases, with 6 bases lying between them. The CDR3 loop spans 15 amino acids. The V gene's germline CDR1 is LNHNV and CDR2 YYDKDF (reference sequence). CDR3 region: CATSRDLPSNQPQHF. For the CDR3, the DNA is TGTGCCACCAGCAGAGATCTTCCTAGCAATCAGCCCCAGCATTTT.

This clonotype was counted between two and nine times. The chain combines TRBV12-3 or TRBV12-4 with TRBJ1-1; D is unresolved. V was pared by 6 bases and J by 1 base, with 9 bases between. The CDR3 is 13 residues long. CDR3 nucleotide sequence: TGTGCCAGCAGACCGCCAGCGAACACTGAAGCTTTCTTT. Translation: CASRPPANTEAFF.

The chain joins TRBV7-2 to TRBJ2-1; 9 positions agree with TRBD2. This CDR3 comprises 15 residues. The V segment lost 3 bases and the J segment 3 bases; nucleotides outside the gene matches: 3. Germline V gene lookup returns CDR1 SGHTA and CDR2 FQGNSA. Here the CDR3 DNA reads TGTGCCAGCAGCTTCCTAGCGGGGTACTACAATGAGCAGTTCTTC. The encoded protein is CASSFLAGYYNEQFF.

The chain employs TRBV20-1 and TRBJ2-5, with D uncertain. The V end was cut by 0 bases, the J end by 4 bases, with 3 bases between. From germline, CDR1 is DFQATT and CDR2 SNEGSKA (reference sequence). The CDR3 has 11 amino acids. Written as DNA, the CDR3 is TGCAGTGCTAGAGATACAGAGACCCAGTACTTC. It codes for CSARDTETQYF.

This clonotype was seen only a few times. One end of the junction varies from germline; a read error may be responsible. The gene calls are TRBV5-1 and TRBJ1-1; D remains ambiguous. The CDR3 totals 13 residues. From germline, CDR1 is SGHRS and CDR2 YFSETQ. In DNA, the CDR3 is TGTGCCAGCAGCTTAGAGCGAAACACTGAAGCTTTCTTT. Translated, it gives CASSLERNTEAFF. The variable domain in full, with the rest retrieved from reference TRBV5-1 and TRBJ1-1, is KAGVTQTPRYLIKTRGQQVTLSCSPISGHRSVSWYQQTPGQGLQFLFEYFSETQRNKGNFPGRFSGRQFSNSRSEMNVSTLELGDSALYLCASSLERNTEAFFGQGTRLTVV.

This clonotype was picked up a small number of times. The chain combines TRBV27 with TRBJ2-5, with 9 nucleotides matching TRBD1. V lost 5 bases to trimming and J lost 4 bases; unmatched junction nucleotides: 11. The CDR3 contains 16 residues. Germline V gives CDR1 MNHEY, CDR2 SMNVEV (reference sequence). The CDR3 region is CASSRGTGTLGETQYF. In nucleotides, the CDR3 is TGTGCCAGCAGTAGAGGGACAGGGACCCTGGGAGAGACCCAGTACTTC.

This clonotype has at least ten counts. The V call is TRBV5-1, the J call TRBJ1-2, with 7 positions matching TRBD1. The CDR3 runs to 14 residues. The germline V gene has CDR1 SGHRS and CDR2 YFSETQ. Trimming removed 5 bases from V and 6 bases from J; junction bases left unmatched: 10. The CDR3: CASRPGTARDGYTF. The CDR3 DNA follows: TGCGCCAGCAGGCCTGGGACAGCCAGGGATGGCTACACCTTC.

This clonotype was recorded a few times. The chain recombines TRBV30 with TRBJ2-3, with 7 bases that match TRBD1. The J segment lost 1 base and the V segment lost 0 bases, leaving 4 bases of the junction unmatched. This CDR3 is 15 amino acids long. Germline-derived CDR1 and CDR2 are GTSNPN and SVGIG (reference sequence). The CDR3 loop reads CAWSVDRKGTDTQYF. The CDR3 region has the DNA TGTGCCTGGAGTGTGGACAGGAAGGGCACAGATACGCAGTATTTT.

The V call is TRBV27, the J call TRBJ2-7, with a possible D match to TRBD2 (5 bases). Germline loops: CDR1 MNHEY, CDR2 SMNVEV (reference sequence). This CDR3 comprises 15 residues. Trimming removed 4 bases from V and 5 bases from J, with 18 bases in between. This CDR3 reads CASSSPSEGGDEQYF. CDR3 sequence (DNA): TGTGCCAGCAGTTCCCCTTCCGAGGGCGGAGACGAGCAGTACTTC.